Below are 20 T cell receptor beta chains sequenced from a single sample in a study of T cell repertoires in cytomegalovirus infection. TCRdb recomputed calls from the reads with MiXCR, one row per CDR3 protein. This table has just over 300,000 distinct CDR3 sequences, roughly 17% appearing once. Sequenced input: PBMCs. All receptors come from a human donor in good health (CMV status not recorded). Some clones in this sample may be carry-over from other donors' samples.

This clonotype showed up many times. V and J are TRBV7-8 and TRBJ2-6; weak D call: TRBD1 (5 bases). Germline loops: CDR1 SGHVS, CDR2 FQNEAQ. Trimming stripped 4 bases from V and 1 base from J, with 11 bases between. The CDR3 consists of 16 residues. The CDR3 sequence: CASSSSRVSGANVLTF. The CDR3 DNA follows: TGTGCCAGCAGCTCCTCCAGGGTTTCTGGGGCCAACGTCCTGACTTTC.

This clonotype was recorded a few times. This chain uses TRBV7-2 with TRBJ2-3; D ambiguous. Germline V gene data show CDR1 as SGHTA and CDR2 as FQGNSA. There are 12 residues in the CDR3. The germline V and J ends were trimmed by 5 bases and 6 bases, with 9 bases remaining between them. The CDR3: CASSPLRDTQYF. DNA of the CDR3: TGTGCCAGCAGCCCCCTCAGGGATACGCAGTATTTT.

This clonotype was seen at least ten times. The CDR3 DNA reads TGTGCCAGCAGCCGACAGGGAAAGGGGCCCTACAATGAGCAGTTCTTC. Translation gives CASSRQGKGPYNEQFF. The rearrangement links TRBV6-6 to TRBJ2-1; 7 positions match TRBD1. J gave up 2 bases and V 6 bases, and 10 bases lay outside the gene matches. The length of the CDR3 is 16 residues. Germline lookup yields CDR1 MNHNY and CDR2 SVGAGI (reference sequence).

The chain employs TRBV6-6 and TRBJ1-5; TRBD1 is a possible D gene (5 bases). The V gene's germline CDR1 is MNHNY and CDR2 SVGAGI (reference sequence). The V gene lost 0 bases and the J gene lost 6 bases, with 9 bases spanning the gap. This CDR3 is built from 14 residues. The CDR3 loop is CASSYSTEGQPQHF. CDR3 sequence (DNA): TGTGCCAGCAGTTACTCGACAGAGGGTCAGCCCCAGCATTTT.

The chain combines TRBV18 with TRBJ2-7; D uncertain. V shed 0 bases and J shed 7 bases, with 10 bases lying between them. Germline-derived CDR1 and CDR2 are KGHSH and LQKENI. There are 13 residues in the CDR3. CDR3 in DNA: TGTGCCAGCTCACCACCCTTGACACAAGAGCAGTACTTC. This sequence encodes CASSPPLTQEQYF. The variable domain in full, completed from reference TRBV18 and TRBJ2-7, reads NAGVMQNPRHLVRRRGQEARLRCSPMKGHSHVYWYRQLPEEGLKFMVYLQKENIIDESGMPKERFSAEFPKEGPSILRIQQVVRGDSAAYFCASSPPLTQEQYFGPGTRLTVT.

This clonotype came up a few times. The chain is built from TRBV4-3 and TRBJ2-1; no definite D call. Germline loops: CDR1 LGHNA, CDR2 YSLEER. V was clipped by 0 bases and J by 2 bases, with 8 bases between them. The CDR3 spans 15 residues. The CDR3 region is CASSQDRAPYNEQFF. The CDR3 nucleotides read TGCGCCAGCAGCCAAGATAGGGCCCCCTACAATGAGCAGTTCTTC.

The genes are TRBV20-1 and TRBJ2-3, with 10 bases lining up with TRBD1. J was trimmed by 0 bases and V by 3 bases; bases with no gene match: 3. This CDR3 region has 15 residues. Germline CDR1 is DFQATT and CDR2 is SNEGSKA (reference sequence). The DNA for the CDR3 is TGCAGTGCTAGGGGACAGGGGTCTAGCACAGATACGCAGTATTTT. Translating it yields CSARGQGSSTDTQYF.

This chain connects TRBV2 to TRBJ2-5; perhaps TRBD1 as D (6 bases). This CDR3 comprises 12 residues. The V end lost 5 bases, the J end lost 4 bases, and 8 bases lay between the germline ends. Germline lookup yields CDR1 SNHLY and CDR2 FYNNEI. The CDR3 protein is CASSTDRETQYF. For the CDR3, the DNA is TGTGCCAGCAGTACGGACAGAGAGACCCAGTACTTC.

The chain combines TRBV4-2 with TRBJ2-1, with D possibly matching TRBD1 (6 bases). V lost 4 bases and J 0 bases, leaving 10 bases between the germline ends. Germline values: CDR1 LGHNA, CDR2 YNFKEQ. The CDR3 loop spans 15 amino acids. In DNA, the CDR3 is TGTGCCAGCAGCCCGGACAGTACCTCCTACAATGAGCAGTTCTTC. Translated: CASSPDSTSYNEQFF.

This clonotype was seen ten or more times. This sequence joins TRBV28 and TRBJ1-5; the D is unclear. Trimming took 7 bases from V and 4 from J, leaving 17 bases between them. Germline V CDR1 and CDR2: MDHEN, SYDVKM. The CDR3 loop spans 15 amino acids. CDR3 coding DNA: TGTGCCAGCAAGAACAGCCAAGTCGAAAATCAGCCCCAGCATTTT. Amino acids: CASKNSQVENQPQHF.

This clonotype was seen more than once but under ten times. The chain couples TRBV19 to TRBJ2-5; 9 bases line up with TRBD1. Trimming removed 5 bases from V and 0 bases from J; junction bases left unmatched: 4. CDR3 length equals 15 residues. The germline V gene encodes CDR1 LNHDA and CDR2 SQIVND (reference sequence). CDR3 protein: CASSLRDRDQETQYF. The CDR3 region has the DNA TGTGCCAGTAGTCTCCGGGACAGGGACCAAGAGACCCAGTACTTC.

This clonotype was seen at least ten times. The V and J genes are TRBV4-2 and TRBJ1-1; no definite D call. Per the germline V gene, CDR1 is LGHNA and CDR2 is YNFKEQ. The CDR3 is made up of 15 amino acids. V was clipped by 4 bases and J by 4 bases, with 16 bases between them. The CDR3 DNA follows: TGTGCCAGCAGCCCGGTTTTGGTTGGGAGCACTGAAGCTTTCTTT. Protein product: CASSPVLVGSTEAFF.

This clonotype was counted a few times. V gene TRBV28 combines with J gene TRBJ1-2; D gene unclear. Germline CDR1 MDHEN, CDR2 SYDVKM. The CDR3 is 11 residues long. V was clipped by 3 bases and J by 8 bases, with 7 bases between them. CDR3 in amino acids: CASSFFEGYTF. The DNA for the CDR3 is TGTGCCAGCAGTTTTTTTGAGGGCTACACCTTC.

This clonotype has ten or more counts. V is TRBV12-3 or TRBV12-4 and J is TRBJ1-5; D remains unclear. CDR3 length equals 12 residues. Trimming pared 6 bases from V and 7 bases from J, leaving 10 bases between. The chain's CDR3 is CASSLNGQPQHF. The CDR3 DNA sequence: TGTGCCAGCAGCTTAAATGGACAGCCCCAGCATTTT.

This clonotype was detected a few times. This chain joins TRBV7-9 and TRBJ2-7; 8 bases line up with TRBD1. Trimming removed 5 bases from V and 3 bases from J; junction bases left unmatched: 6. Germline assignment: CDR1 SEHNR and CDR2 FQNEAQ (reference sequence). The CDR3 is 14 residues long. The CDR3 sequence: CASSRQGIYYEQYF. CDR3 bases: TGTGCCAGCAGCCGACAGGGGATATACTACGAGCAGTACTTC.

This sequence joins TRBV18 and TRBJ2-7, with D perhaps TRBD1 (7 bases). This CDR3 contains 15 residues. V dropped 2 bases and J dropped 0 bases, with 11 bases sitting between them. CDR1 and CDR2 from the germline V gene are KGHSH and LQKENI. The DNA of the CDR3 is TGTGCCAGCTCACCAACGGGGGACAGCTCCTACGAGCAGTACTTC. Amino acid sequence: CASSPTGDSSYEQYF.

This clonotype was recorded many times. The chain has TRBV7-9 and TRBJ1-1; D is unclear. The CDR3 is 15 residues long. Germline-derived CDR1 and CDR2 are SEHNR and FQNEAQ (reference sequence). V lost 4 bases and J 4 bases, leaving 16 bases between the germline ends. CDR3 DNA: TGTGCCAGCAGCTCGGAGGGAGGGATTAGCACTGAAGCTTTCTTT. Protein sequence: CASSSEGGISTEAFF.

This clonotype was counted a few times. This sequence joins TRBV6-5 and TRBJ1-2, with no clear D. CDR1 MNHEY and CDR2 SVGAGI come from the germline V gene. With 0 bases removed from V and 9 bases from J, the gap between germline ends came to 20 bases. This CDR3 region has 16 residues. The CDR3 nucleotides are TGTGCCAGCAGTTACTCGCTAGACCGTATTGTTGGGAGCTACACCTTC. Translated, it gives CASSYSLDRIVGSYTF.

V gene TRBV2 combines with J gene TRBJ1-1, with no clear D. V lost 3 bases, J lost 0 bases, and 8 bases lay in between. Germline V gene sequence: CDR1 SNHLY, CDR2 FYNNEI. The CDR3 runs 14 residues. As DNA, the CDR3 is TGTGCCAGCAGTGACCCGAGAATGAACACTGAAGCTTTCTTT. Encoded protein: CASSDPRMNTEAFF.

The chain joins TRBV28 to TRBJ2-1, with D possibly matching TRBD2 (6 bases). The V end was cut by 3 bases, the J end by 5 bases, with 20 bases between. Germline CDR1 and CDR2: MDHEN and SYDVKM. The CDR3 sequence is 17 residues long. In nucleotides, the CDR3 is TGTGCCAGCAGTTTTCCCCACCCACTAGCACCCCACAATGAGCAGTTCTTC. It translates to CASSFPHPLAPHNEQFF.